A selection of T cell receptor beta chains follows, all from one sample in a study of T cell changes during pregnancy in multiple sclerosis. Here immunoSEQ multiplex PCR was the method, and the copy in TCRdb shows in-frame clones only, minus some. The data contain some 67,000 clones, about 91% of them singletons. The source was peripheral blood, collected in the first trimester of pregnancy. The receptor source for this set is a female donor with multiple sclerosis, enrolled in a pregnancy study. The CDR3 runs from the conserved cysteine through the conserved F or W. Each record gives: clone size, V gene, D gene, J gene, CDR3 DNA, CDR3 protein. D genes are given only for firm matches. Size is omitted from some rows. Given values are once, few, many or a class for expanded clones.

>.|TRBV11-3|.|TRBJ2-7
TGTGCCAGCAGCTTAGGGGGGGAGAGCTCCTACGAGCAGTACTTC
CASSLGGESSYEQYF
>.|TRBV30|.|TRBJ2-7
TGTGCCTGGAGTAGGGGGACGGCCTACGAGCAGTACTTC
CAWSRGTAYEQYF
>.|TRBV10-1|TRBD1|TRBJ2-1
TGCGCCAGCAGTGTCCCGGGACAGGTTTGGCAGTTCTTC
CASSVPGQVWQFF
>.|TRBV27|.|TRBJ1-2
TGTGCCAGCATGGGCAGACCTAACTATGGCTACACCTTC
CASMGRPNYGYTF
>.|TRBV5-1|TRBD1|TRBJ1-5
TGCGCCAGCAGCTTGGGGGACAGACCAAATCAGCCCCAGCATTTT
CASSLGDRPNQPQHF
>.|TRBV7-3|TRBD1|TRBJ2-3
TGTGCCAGCAGCCCAGGGAGACAGGGAGTAGATACGCAGTATTTT
CASSPGRQGVDTQYF
>.|TRBV5-4|.|TRBJ2-2
TGTGCCAGCAGCACCCGGGGTAGCCCGAGCACCGGGGAGCTGTTTTTT
CASSTRGSPSTGELFF
>.|TRBV18|.|TRBJ2-1
TGTGCCAGCTCACCATTGGGAGGAGGACCCTACAATGAGCAGTTCTTC
CASSPLGGGPYNEQFF
>.|TRBV10-3|TRBD2|TRBJ2-3
TGTGCCATCAGAGGGCGGGAGTCAGATACGCAGTATTTT
CAIRGRESDTQYF
>.|TRBV4-1|.|TRBJ1-5
TGCGCCAGCAGCCAAGAAGTATCACCGGAGGAGCAGCCCCAGCATTTT
CASSQEVSPEEQPQHF
>.|TRBV5-1|TRBD2|TRBJ2-1
TGCGCCAGCAGCATGACTAGCGGGAGTGGGGCCTACAATGAGCAGTTCTTC
CASSMTSGSGAYNEQFF
>once|TRBV6-8|.|TRBJ1-6
TGTGCCAGCAGTTACTCGGGGGGTCCCTATAATTCACCCCTCCACTTT
CASSYSGGPYNSPLHF
>.|TRBV2|TRBD2|TRBJ2-7
TGTGCCAGCAGTCCCATAGCGGGGGGACGCGAGCAGTACTTC
CASSPIAGGREQYF
>.|TRBV6-5|TRBD1|TRBJ2-5
TGTGCCAGCAGTTACTCCACTACAGGGGCGGAATGGACCCAGTACTTC
CASSYSTTGAEWTQYF
>once|TRBV7-9|.|TRBJ2-7
TGTGCCAGCAGCTTTGAGTATTCCTACGAGCAGTACTTC
CASSFEYSYEQYF
>.|TRBV29-1|.|TRBJ1-3
TGCAGCGTTGAACAGGTCTCTGGAAACACCATATATTTT
CSVEQVSGNTIYF
>.|TRBV6-5|TRBD1|TRBJ2-2
TGTGCCAGCAGTAGACAGGGGGCGGACACCGGGGAGCTGTTTTTT
CASSRQGADTGELFF
>.|TRBV30|TRBD2|TRBJ2-1
TGTGCCTGGAGACCGCCAGGGCGGGAGGGCCGACTCAATGAGCAGTTCTTC
CAWRPPGREGRLNEQFF
>.|TRBV7-8|TRBD1|TRBJ2-5
TGTGCCAGCAGCCACCCGGGACAGACAGAGACCCAGTACTTC
CASSHPGQTETQYF
>.|TRBV7-2|.|TRBJ2-2
TGTGCCAGCAGCTTAAAGCGGTCCACCGGGGAGCTGTTTTTT
CASSLKRSTGELFF
>.|TRBV30|.|TRBJ2-2
TGTGCTTTCTCGTGGGGGGACACCGGGGAGCTGTTTTTT
CAFSWGDTGELFF
>.|TRBV5-4|TRBD1|TRBJ2-3
TGTGCCAGCAGCTTAGGACAGGGAATCACAGATACGCAGTATTTT
CASSLGQGITDTQYF
>.|TRBV25-1|TRBD1|TRBJ2-6
TGTGCCAGCAGTGAATTCAACAGGGGGCCTGCTGGGGCCAACGTCCTGACTTTC
CASSEFNRGPAGANVLTF
>.|TRBV28|.|TRBJ1-1
TGTGCCAGCAGATCATCCGGGAGAACGAAGAGCACTGAAGCTTTCTTT
CASRSSGRTKSTEAFF
>.|TRBV28|.|TRBJ2-7
TGTGCCAGCAGTTTTTTGGGGCTTGGGTACTTC
CASSFLGLGYF
>few|TRBV18|TRBD2|TRBJ2-3
TGTGCCAGCTCACAACGGACTAGCGCGGTATTATCAGATACGCAGTATTTT
CASSQRTSAVLSDTQYF
>.|TRBV14|.|TRBJ1-1
TGTGCCAGCAGGTCGACGGGGGAGGGCACTGAAGCTTTCTTT
CASRSTGEGTEAFF
>few|TRBV19|.|TRBJ1-2
TGTGCCAGTAGTATAGACAGGGGAGATGGCTACACCTTC
CASSIDRGDGYTF